One and the same sample provided the 27 T cell receptor beta chains below, sequenced in a study of identical twins (dated by TCRdb to 2015 to 2016). The library was obtained by 5' RACE. Sequencing was performed on an Illumina HiSeq 2000. TCRdb reprocessed the public reads (quality trimming at Q25 with fastp, clone calling with MiXCR) and kept in-frame beta chains. Every entry covers one CDR3 protein and lists the most common genes and DNA from its rows. For this sample there are more than 350,000 distinct CDR3 sequences; approximately 10% appear just once. 8.5% to 10% of the sample goes to the ten largest clones. Material for sequencing was naive T cells sorted from blood. What the cell subset or site label conveys for this sample: cells isolated with a human naive T-cell isolation kit. Every receptor here comes from a woman aged 45-59 years in good health.

V usage is TRBV5-1 and J usage is TRBJ2-7; D perhaps matches TRBD1 (5 bases). Trimming took 5 bases from V and 0 from J, leaving 15 bases between them. There are 15 residues in the CDR3. Looked up from germline, CDR1 is SGHRS and CDR2 is YFSETQ. CDR3 sequence: CASRLQVDPSYEQYV. The CDR3 region has the DNA TGCGCCAGCAGACTACAGGTCGACCCCTCCTACGAGCAGTACGTC.

J is TRBJ2-1 and V is TRBV5-8; D gene ambiguous. The CDR3 loop spans 12 amino acids. Germline CDR1 and CDR2: SGHTS and YDEGEE. The V and J ends lost 4 bases and 8 bases respectively, with 10 bases between them. The CDR3 DNA reads as TGTGCCAGCAGCGTGGCTCGCGATGAGCAGTTCTTC. This translates into CASSVARDEQFF.

This clonotype was seen at least ten times. V and J are TRBV20-1 and TRBJ1-1; the D is unclear. Germline V gene sequence: CDR1 DFQATT, CDR2 SNEGSKA (reference sequence). The V and J ends lost 4 bases and 6 bases respectively, with 9 bases between them. CDR3 length: 11 amino acids. CDR3 protein: CSATNQAEAFF. Written as DNA, the CDR3 is TGCAGTGCTACTAATCAGGCTGAAGCTTTCTTT.

This clonotype was recorded at least ten times. The V and J genes are TRBV29-1 and TRBJ1-2; 7 bases line up with TRBD1. Germline-derived CDR1 and CDR2 are SQVTM and ANQGSEA. V was pared by 5 bases and J by 3 bases, with 3 bases of the junction left unmatched. This CDR3 has 12 residues. The CDR3 sequence is CSVPDRDYGYTF. In nucleotides, the CDR3 is TGCAGCGTTCCCGACAGGGACTATGGCTACACCTTC.

The J gene is TRBJ1-5, the V gene TRBV6-1; D gene unclear. With 6 bases removed from V and 0 bases from J, the gap between germline ends came to 9 bases. CDR3 length: 14 amino acids. Germline values: CDR1 MNHNS, CDR2 SASEGT. The CDR3 sequence is CASRGGVSNQPQHF. The CDR3 DNA reads TGTGCCAGCAGGGGAGGTGTTAGCAATCAGCCCCAGCATTTT.

The CDR3 nucleotides read TGTGCCAGCAGTTTAGTCGGGGGCCCCGGATACAATGAGCAGTTCTTC. Its protein product is CASSLVGGPGYNEQFF. J is TRBJ2-1 and V is TRBV12-3 or TRBV12-4; the D gene could be TRBD1 or TRBD2 (6 bases each). This CDR3 comprises 16 residues. V was trimmed by 1 base and J by 4 bases, leaving 14 bases between them.

This clonotype has ten or more counts. The chain uses TRBV10-2 and TRBJ2-1; 13 bases match TRBD2. This CDR3 region has 16 residues. The V gene end was trimmed by 4 bases and the J gene end by 5 bases; junction bases not matched to a gene: 5. The germline V gene encodes CDR1 WSHSY and CDR2 SAAADI. The CDR3 spells CASSATSGGANNEQFF. CDR3 in DNA: TGCGCCAGCAGTGCTACTAGCGGGGGGGCCAACAATGAGCAGTTCTTC.

The chain joins TRBV23-1 to TRBJ2-7; D is ambiguous. TRBV23-1 is flagged as an ORF with uncertain function. Trimming cost V 6 bases and J 3 bases, with 24 bases left between them. The CDR3 runs 17 residues. Here the CDR3 reads CASSPQLDGIKHYEQYV. CDR3 DNA sequence: TGCGCCAGCAGCCCACAATTGGACGGAATAAAGCACTACGAGCAGTACGTC.

The chain recombines TRBV18 with TRBJ2-7; D may be TRBD1 or TRBD2 (5 bases each). This CDR3 has 14 amino acids. Germline CDR1 KGHSH, CDR2 LQKENI. Trimming took off 0 bases at V and 6 bases at J, with 12 bases between the two ends. The CDR3 bases are TGTGCCAGCTCACCACCGTCTACAGGAGGCGAGCAGTACTTC. Translating it yields CASSPPSTGGEQYF. Full variable domain (remainder filled in from reference TRBV18 and TRBJ2-7): NAGVMQNPRHLVRRRGQEARLRCSPMKGHSHVYWYRQLPEEGLKFMVYLQKENIIDESGMPKERFSAEFPKEGPSILRIQQVVRGDSAAYFCASSPPSTGGEQYFGPGTRLTVT.

This clonotype has more than one count but fewer than ten. This CDR3 is CASSLGGMGRLNEKLFF. CDR3 nucleotides: TGTGCCAGCAGCTTGGGGGGGATGGGACGGCTTAATGAAAAACTGTTTTTT. This chain uses TRBV5-5 with TRBJ1-4, with D perhaps matching TRBD1 (5 bases). The CDR3 contains 17 residues. Trimming took off 0 bases at V and 4 bases at J, with 16 bases between the two ends. Germline loops: CDR1 SGHKS, CDR2 YYEKEE (reference sequence).

This clonotype was counted a few times. The J gene is TRBJ2-6, the V gene TRBV14, with 9 nucleotides matching TRBD2. The CDR3 covers 17 residues. Trimming took 1 base from V and 2 from J; bases not matched to a gene: 3. CDR1 is SGHDN, CDR2 FVKESK, per germline. The CDR3 region is CASSQGPSGTGANVLTF. DNA for the CDR3: TGTGCCAGCAGCCAAGGTCCTAGCGGGACTGGGGCCAACGTCCTGACTTTC. Looking up the rest from reference TRBV14 and TRBJ2-6 gives the full variable domain: EAGVTQFPSHSVIEKGQTVTLRCDPISGHDNLYWYRRVMGKEIKFLLHFVKESKQDESGMPNNRFLAERTGGTYSTLKVQPAELEDSGVYFCASSQGPSGTGANVLTFGAGSRLTVL.

This clonotype turned up a few times. This rearrangement joins TRBV4-1 to TRBJ2-1, with D hard to call. Deletions cut 0 bases from V and 8 bases from J, with 14 bases between. The CDR3 totals 15 residues. In germline, CDR1 is MGHRA, CDR2 YSYEKL. The CDR3 DNA reads TGCGCCAGCAGCCAAGATAGTAGCAGATACGATGAGCAGTTCTTC. Translation gives CASSQDSSRYDEQFF.

This clonotype was seen a handful of times. The junction differs from germline at one of its ends, possibly a read error. This rearrangement joins TRBV19 to TRBJ2-7; 12 bases map to TRBD2. The CDR3 is 14 amino acids. The germline gives CDR1 LNHDA, CDR2 SQIVND (reference sequence). In DNA form, the CDR3 reads TGTGCCAGTAGTGCAGGGACTAGCGGGTACGCGCAGTACTTC. This sequence encodes CASSAGTSGYAQYF.

There are many counts of this clonotype. CDR3 region: CASSSGDLLLEAFF. The CDR3 DNA follows: TGTGCCAGCAGCTCAGGGGACCTTTTACTTGAAGCTTTCTTT. This chain connects TRBV5-6 to TRBJ1-1; TRBD1 might be the D (6 bases). V was cut by 3 bases and J by 7 bases, with 16 bases left in between. CDR3 length: 14 amino acids. Germline lookup yields CDR1 SGHDT and CDR2 YYEEEE. Looking up the rest from reference TRBV5-6 and TRBJ1-1 gives the full variable domain: DAGVTQSPTHLIKTRGQQVTLRCSPKSGHDTVSWYQQALGQGPQFIFQYYEEEERQRGNFPDRFSGHQFPNYSSELNVNALLLGDSALYLCASSSGDLLLEAFFGQGTRLTVV.

This clonotype has at least ten counts. The chain joins TRBV20-1 to TRBJ1-5; a weak D match, TRBD1 (6 bases). V lost 0 bases and J lost 0, with 9 bases in between. Germline V gene sequence: CDR1 DFQATT, CDR2 SNEGSKA (reference sequence). This CDR3 contains 15 residues. In DNA, the CDR3 is TGCAGTGCTAGAGAGACAGGAAATAGCAATCAGCCCCAGCATTTT. It translates to CSARETGNSNQPQHF.

This sequence joins TRBV6-5 and TRBJ2-1; D may correspond to TRBD1 or TRBD2 (5 bases each). This CDR3 region has 15 residues. With 9 bases removed from V and 0 bases from J, the gap between germline ends came to 15 bases. CDR1 and CDR2 from the germline V gene are MNHEY and SVGAGI. CDR3: CASTTRGASYNEQFF. The CDR3 DNA is TGTGCCAGTACAACAAGAGGGGCCTCCTACAATGAGCAGTTCTTC.

The gene calls are TRBV2 and TRBJ2-3; 10 nucleotides line up with TRBD2. Trimming at V came to 6 bases and at J to 9 bases, leaving 6 bases not matched to a gene. Germline lookup yields CDR1 SNHLY and CDR2 FYNNEI. This CDR3 is 13 amino acids long. Here the CDR3 reads CASRWTSGDTQYF. The CDR3 region has the DNA TGTGCCAGCAGATGGACTAGCGGCGACACGCAGTATTTT.

The rearrangement uses TRBV21-1 and TRBJ1-1; TRBD1, as called in the table, went unchecked against the DNA. TRBV21-1 is a pseudogene locus. The CDR3 totals 17 residues. The CDR3 DNA sequence: TGTGCCAGCAGCAAAACCGGGACAGGGGGCTGGGACACTGAAGCTTTCTTT. Translation gives CASSKTGTGGWDTEAFF.

Only a few counts were recorded for this clonotype. The gene calls are TRBV29-1 and TRBJ1-1; possibly TRBD1 for D (6 bases). CDR3 size: 13 residues. The V end was cut by 6 bases, the J end by 0 bases, with 11 bases between. The germline V gene encodes CDR1 SQVTM and CDR2 ANQGSEA. The DNA for the CDR3 is TGCAGCGTCGCGACAGGTGTGAACACTGAAGCTTTCTTT. Translation gives CSVATGVNTEAFF.

The rearrangement uses TRBV6-5 and TRBJ2-1; either TRBD1 or TRBD2 may fit D (5 bases each). The CDR3 contains 16 residues. Germline V gene sequence: CDR1 MNHEY, CDR2 SVGAGI. The V end was cut by 0 bases, the J end by 10 bases, with 19 bases between. The CDR3 nucleotides are TGTGCCAGCAGTTACTCATCCCCCTCGTCGGGGCGCGAGCAGTTCTTC. Translation: CASSYSSPSSGREQFF.

This sequence joins TRBV4-1 and TRBJ2-2; D is tentatively TRBD1 or TRBD2 (5 bases each). CDR1 and CDR2 (germline): MGHRA, YSYEKL. V was shortened by 7 bases and J by 5 bases, with 14 bases between the two germline ends. The CDR3 runs to 14 residues. This CDR3 reads CASTSKGSTGELFF. The CDR3 nucleotides read TGCGCCAGCACTAGCAAGGGGAGTACCGGGGAGCTGTTTTTT.

This clonotype turned up a few times. The chain has TRBV5-1 and TRBJ2-7; D unclear. Trimming stripped 2 bases from V and 5 bases from J, with 17 bases between. Germline V gene lookup returns CDR1 SGHRS and CDR2 YFSETQ. The CDR3 length is 15 residues. CDR3 in amino acids: CASSLGPSPPDEQYF. DNA of the CDR3: TGCGCCAGCAGCTTAGGGCCTTCCCCCCCAGACGAGCAGTACTTC.

The V and J genes are TRBV4-1 and TRBJ2-7; unclear D gene. The germline CDR1 and CDR2 sequences are MGHRA and YSYEKL. This CDR3 contains 12 residues. Between the trimmed V and J ends, which lost 1 base and 6 bases, there was a span of 7 bases. The CDR3 spells CASSQVVSEQYF. The CDR3 nucleotides are TGCGCCAGCAGCCAAGTAGTTTCCGAGCAGTACTTC.

The sample holds many counts of this clonotype. The rearrangement joins TRBV20-1 to TRBJ2-7; TRBD1 matches 7 bases. The germline V gene has CDR1 DFQATT and CDR2 SNEGSKA (reference sequence). This CDR3 is 16 amino acids long. With V trimmed by 3 bases and J by 1 base, 12 bases remained unmatched. The CDR3 sequence: CSARAIGQASSYEQYV. In nucleotides, the CDR3 is TGCAGTGCTAGGGCCATTGGACAGGCTAGTTCCTACGAGCAGTACGTC.

This clonotype occurred many times. V gene TRBV9 combines with J gene TRBJ1-1; no definite D call. The germline gives CDR1 SGDLS, CDR2 YYNGEE. V lost 8 bases and J 5 bases, leaving 22 bases between the germline ends. The CDR3 is 15 amino acids. For the CDR3, the DNA is TGTGCCAGTAAACCGGGAACAGCCCTCGGGACTGAAGCTTTCTTT. As protein: CASKPGTALGTEAFF.

This clonotype was recorded many times. The chain combines TRBV7-2 with TRBJ2-7; D is unclear. The CDR3 is 14 amino acids. The V end lost 4 bases, the J end lost 6 bases, and 16 bases lay between the germline ends. Germline V CDR1 and CDR2: SGHTA, FQGNSA. CDR3 region: CASSSYRFATEQYF. In DNA form, the CDR3 reads TGTGCCAGCAGCTCGTATAGATTTGCAACCGAGCAGTACTTC. The whole variable domain, remainder taken from reference TRBV7-2 and TRBJ2-7, is GAGVSQSPSNKVTEKGKDVELRCDPISGHTALYWYRQSLGQGLEFLIYFQGNSAPDKSGLPSDRFSAERTGGSVSTLTIQRTQQEDSAVYLCASSSYRFATEQYFGPGTRLTVT.

The chain has TRBV7-8 and TRBJ2-3, with 9 bases aligning to TRBD1. V trimming: 1 base; J trimming: 3 bases; junction bases outside the gene matches: 8. The CDR3 contains 17 residues. Germline CDR1 reads SGHVS; CDR2 reads FQNEAQ. CDR3 loop: CASSLVKGQGNTDTQYF. In DNA, the CDR3 is TGTGCCAGCAGCTTAGTTAAGGGACAGGGTAATACAGATACGCAGTATTTT.